The clone carrying this T cell receptor beta chain has a handful of counts. What it recognizes is unknown. This specimen belongs to a study of blood T cells in healthy people across ages. Overall study results and limits: Naive T cell percentage and TCR beta diversity correlated strongly.

This CDR3 comprises 14 residues. V lost 11 bases to trimming and J lost 4 bases, with 19 bases between them. Germline V gene sequence: CDR1 MDHEN, CDR2 SYDVKM. Combining a sample-barcoded 5' primer with a J-beta primer mix, a second PCR ran for roughly 6 to 12 cycles. Each CDR3 protein gets one entry after TCRdb re-called the 5' RACE reads with MiXCR. Of 850,000 to 1,000,000 distinct CDR3 sequences detected, roughly 52% appear once; the ten largest clones hold around an eighth. This TCR derives from a man aged 30 to 39 in good health. V usage is TRBV28 and J usage is TRBJ2-3; D may correspond to TRBD1 or TRBD2 (7 bases each). The sequenced sample consisted of blood. The CDR3 sequence: CAFGAGTAADTQYF. CDR3 sequence (DNA): TGTGCCTTTGGAGCGGGGACAGCCGCAGATACGCAGTATTTT.